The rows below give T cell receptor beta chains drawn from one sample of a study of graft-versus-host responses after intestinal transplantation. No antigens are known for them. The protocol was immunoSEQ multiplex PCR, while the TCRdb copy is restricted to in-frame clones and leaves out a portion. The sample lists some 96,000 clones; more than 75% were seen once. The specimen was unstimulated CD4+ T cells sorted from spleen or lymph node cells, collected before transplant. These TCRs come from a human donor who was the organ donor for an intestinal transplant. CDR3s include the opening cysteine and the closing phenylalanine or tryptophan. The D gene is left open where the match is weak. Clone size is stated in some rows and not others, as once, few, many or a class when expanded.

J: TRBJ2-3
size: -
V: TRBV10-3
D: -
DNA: TGTGCCATCAGTGAGCCGCGGGTGGAGGGTACGCAGTATTTT
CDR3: CAISEPRVEGTQYF

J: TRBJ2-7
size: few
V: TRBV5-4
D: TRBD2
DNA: TGTGCCAGCAGCTCGGGGGGGCGGTCCGCTTACGAGCAGTACTTC
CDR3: CASSSGGRSAYEQYF

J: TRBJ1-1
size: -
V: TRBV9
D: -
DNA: TGTGCCAGCAGCGTAGATGGACAGTTGAACACTGAAGCTTTCTTT
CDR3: CASSVDGQLNTEAFF

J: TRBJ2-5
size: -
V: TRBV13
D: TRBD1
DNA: TGTGCCAGCAGCCCGACAGGGGAGACCCAGTACTTC
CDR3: CASSPTGETQYF

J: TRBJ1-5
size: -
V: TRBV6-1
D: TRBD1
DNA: TGTGCCAGCAGTGGACCGGACAGGGGGCTAAATCAGCCCCAGCATTTT
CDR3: CASSGPDRGLNQPQHF

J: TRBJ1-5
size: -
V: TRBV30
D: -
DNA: TGTGCCTGGACCGAACCCGGGGCAGGGGGCAATCAGCCCCAGCATTTT
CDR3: CAWTEPGAGGNQPQHF

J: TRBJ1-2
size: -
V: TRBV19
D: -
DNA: TGTGCCAGTACCCGCCCAGGGAACTATGGCTACACCTTC
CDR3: CASTRPGNYGYTF

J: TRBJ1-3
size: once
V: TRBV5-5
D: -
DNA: TGTGCCAGCAGCCTTGGGGGAAACACCATATATTTT
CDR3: CASSLGGNTIYF

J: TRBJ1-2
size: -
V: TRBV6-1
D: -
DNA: TGTGCCAGCAGTGAAACCCAGGGGACGGGAGGTGGCTACACCTTC
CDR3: CASSETQGTGGGYTF

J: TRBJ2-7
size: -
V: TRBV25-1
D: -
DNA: TGTGCCAGCAGTGAGGACATGAAGCAGTACTTC
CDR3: CASSEDMKQYF

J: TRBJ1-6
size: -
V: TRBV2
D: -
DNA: TGTGCCAGCAGTGATCTGGGTTCGAACAATAATTCACCCCTCCACTTT
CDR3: CASSDLGSNNNSPLHF

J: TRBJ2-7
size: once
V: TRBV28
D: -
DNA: TGTGCCAGCAACAGGGTTGATTCCTACGAGCAGTACTTC
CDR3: CASNRVDSYEQYF

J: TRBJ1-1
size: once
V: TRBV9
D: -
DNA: TGTGCCAGCAGCGTAGGAGGTTGGGGAGAAGCTTTCTTT
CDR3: CASSVGGWGEAFF

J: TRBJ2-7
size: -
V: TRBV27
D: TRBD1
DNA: TGTGCCAGCAGTTCTAGGACCGGGACAGGGGGCGCAGGCTCCTACGAGCAGTACTTC
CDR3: CASSSRTGTGGAGSYEQYF

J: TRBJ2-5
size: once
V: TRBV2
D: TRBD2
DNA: TGTGCCAGCAGTGAAGCGACGGCGGGGGGGCAAGAGACCCAGTACTTC
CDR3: CASSEATAGGQETQYF

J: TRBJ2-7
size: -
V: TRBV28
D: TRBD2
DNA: TGTGCCAGCTCCAGGCGGGGGAGCTCCTACGAGCAGTACTTC
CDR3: CASSRRGSSYEQYF

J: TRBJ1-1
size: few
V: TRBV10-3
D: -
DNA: TGTGCCACCCTCCCTGCCCTGAACACTGAAGCTTTCTTT
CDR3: CATLPALNTEAFF

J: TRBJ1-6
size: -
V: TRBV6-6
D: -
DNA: TGTGCCGGGGGTGGAGGGGGGTATAATTCACCCCTCCACTTT
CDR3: CAGGGGGYNSPLHF

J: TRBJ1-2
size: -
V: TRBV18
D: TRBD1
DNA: TGTGCCAGCTCACCACCGGGACAGCTTAACTATGGCTACACCTTC
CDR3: CASSPPGQLNYGYTF

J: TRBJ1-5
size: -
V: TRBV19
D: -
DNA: TGTGCCAGTAGTTACCCGACAGTTACTAGCAATCAGCCCCAGCATTTT
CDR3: CASSYPTVTSNQPQHF

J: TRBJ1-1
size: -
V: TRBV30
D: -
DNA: TGTGCCTGGATCTTCCTCGGGACACCCAACACTGAAGCTTTCTTT
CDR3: CAWIFLGTPNTEAFF

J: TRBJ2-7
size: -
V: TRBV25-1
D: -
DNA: TGTGCCAGCAAATCCTCCTACGAGCAGTACTTC
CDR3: CASKSSYEQYF

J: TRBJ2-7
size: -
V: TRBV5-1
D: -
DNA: TGCGCCAGCAGCTTGGTCCCAGGGGAGGTTTACGAGCAGTACTTC
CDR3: CASSLVPGEVYEQYF

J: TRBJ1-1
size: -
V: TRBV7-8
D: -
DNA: TGTGCCAGCAGCTTAGCTCGGACAGCGCCGGACACTGAAGCTTTCTTT
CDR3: CASSLARTAPDTEAFF

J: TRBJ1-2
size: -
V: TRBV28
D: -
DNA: TGTGCCAGCCGACTAAAGTCGGGGGGAAGGGGTAATTTC
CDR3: CASRLKSGGRGNF

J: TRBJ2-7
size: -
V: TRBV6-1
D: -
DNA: TGTGCCAGCAGTGAAGGGGCGGGGTCAGGGGGCTACGAGCAGTACTTC
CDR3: CASSEGAGSGGYEQYF

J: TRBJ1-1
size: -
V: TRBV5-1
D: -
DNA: TGCGCCAGCAGCTTGGCAAGTAACACTGAAGCTTTCTTT
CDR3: CASSLASNTEAFF

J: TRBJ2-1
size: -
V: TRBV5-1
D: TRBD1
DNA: TGCGCCAGCAGCTCCCTGACAGGGGCGAATGAGCAGTTCTTC
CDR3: CASSSLTGANEQFF

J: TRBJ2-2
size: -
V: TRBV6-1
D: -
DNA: TGTGCCAGCAGTGAATTGGCAGTCGGTACCGGGGAGCTGTTTTTT
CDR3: CASSELAVGTGELFF

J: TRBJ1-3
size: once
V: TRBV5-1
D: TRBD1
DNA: TGCGCCAGCAGCCCCGTTGACAGGGCCGGAGGAAACACCATATATTTT
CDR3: CASSPVDRAGGNTIYF

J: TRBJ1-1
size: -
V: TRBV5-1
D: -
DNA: TGCGCCAGCAGCTTTGGTGACGACACAAACACTGAAGCTTTCTTT
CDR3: CASSFGDDTNTEAFF

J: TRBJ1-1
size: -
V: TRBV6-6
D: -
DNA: TGTGCCAGCAGTTACTTCGAGCGGGGACCGAACACTGAAGCTTTCTTT
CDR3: CASSYFERGPNTEAFF

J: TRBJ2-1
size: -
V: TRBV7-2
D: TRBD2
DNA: TGTGCCAGCAGCTTAGACCAGCGGGGGGGCTGGGAGTTCTTC
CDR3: CASSLDQRGGWEFF

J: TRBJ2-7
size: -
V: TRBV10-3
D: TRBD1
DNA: TGTGCCATCAGAGGCGACAGGGTAGGCTACGAGCAGTACTTC
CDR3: CAIRGDRVGYEQYF

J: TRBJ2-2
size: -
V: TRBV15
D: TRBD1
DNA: TGTGCCACCAGCAGAGACGGACAGGGGGCAACCGGGGAGCTGTTTTTT
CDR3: CATSRDGQGATGELFF

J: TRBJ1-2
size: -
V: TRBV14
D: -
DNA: TGTGCCAGCAGCCACAGCTATAACTATGGCTACACCTTC
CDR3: CASSHSYNYGYTF

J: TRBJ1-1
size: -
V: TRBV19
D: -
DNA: TGTGCCAGTAGTCAGGGACAGAACACTGAAGCTTTCTTT
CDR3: CASSQGQNTEAFF

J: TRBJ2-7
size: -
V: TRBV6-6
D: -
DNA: TGTGCCAGCAGTTACGACGGGGGTTTGGCCGAGCAGTACTTC
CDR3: CASSYDGGLAEQYF

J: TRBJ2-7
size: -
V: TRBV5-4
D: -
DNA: TGTGCCAGCAGCTTGGACCACGAGCAGTACTTC
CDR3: CASSLDHEQYF

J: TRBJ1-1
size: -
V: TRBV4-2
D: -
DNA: TGTGCCAGCAGCTACACCAACACTGAAGCTTTCTTT
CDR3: CASSYTNTEAFF